Described below is a single T cell receptor beta chain sequence and its context. The assay was immunoSEQ multiplex PCR, and TCRdb's table has in-frame clones only and misses some. The sample records some 95,000 clones, around nine tenths being singletons. The source of the sample is a study of control samples from healthy donors and cancer patients. CDR3 size: 13 residues. V gave up 6 bases and J gave up 2 bases, with 12 bases separating them. Germline-derived CDR1 and CDR2 are SGHKS and YYEKEE (reference sequence). The chain carries TRBV5-5 and TRBJ2-7; D uncertain. The receptor was derived from a man under 40 in good health. The specimen was blood. Here the CDR3 reads CASNSPPAYEQYF. The CDR3 bases are TGTGCCAGCAACTCACCGCCGGCCTACGAGCAGTACTTC. Together with reference TRBV5-5 and TRBJ2-7, the CDR3 gives the full variable domain: DAGVTQSPTHLIKTRGQQVTLRCSPISGHKSVSWYQQVLGQGPQFIFQYYEKEERGRGNFPDRFSARQFPNYSSELNVNALLLGDSALYLCASNSPPAYEQYFGPGTRLTVT.